The clone carrying this T cell receptor beta chain showed up just a few times. As yet, its antigen is unknown. Deletions cut 4 bases from V and 2 bases from J, with 16 bases between. The V gene's germline CDR1 is GTSNPN and CDR2 SVGIG (reference sequence). The length of the CDR3 is 15 residues. This specimen comes from a study of identical twins. Overall study results and limits: Among out-of-frame alpha sequences shared by twins, low generation probability occurred in excess. Invariant MAIT and iNKT cells are populations that could partly confound zero-insertion analyses. Clonotypes of the beta chain that were abundant in cord blood carried fewer insertions (memory repertoires showed none). A cross-sectional statistical analysis, not follow-up of the same donors, supported the conclusions.

One entry per CDR3 protein results from TCRdb running MiXCR on the 5' RACE reads. The sample carries around 340,000 distinct CDR3 sequences, about 9% recorded once. The chain joins TRBV30 to TRBJ2-3, with D maybe TRBD2 (7 bases). Material for sequencing was naive T cells sorted from blood. The TCR originated in a woman between 45 and 60 years old in good health. The CDR3: CAWMGRGGDTDTQYF. In nucleotides, the CDR3 is TGTGCCTGGATGGGCAGGGGAGGGGACACAGATACGCAGTATTTT.